This is a list of T cell receptor beta chains from one sample in a study of neurological immune-mediated disorders. TCRdb re-called the 5' RACE reads with MiXCR, one entry per CDR3 protein. Of approximately 41,000 distinct CDR3 sequences listed, about 2.3% are singletons. The sample was PBMCs. These receptor sequences come from a man aged 25-40 years with multiple sclerosis. Each CDR3 is given with its conserved first and last residue. A D gene is named only where the DNA matches it firmly. Only some rows state a clone size, as once, few, many or a class for expanded clones.

TRBJ1-2 TRBD1 TRBV27 many TGTGCCAGCAGTGGTTATAGGGATGGGGACAGCGGGAACTATGGCTACACCTTC CASSGYRDGDSGNYGYTF
TRBJ2-7 NA TRBV5-5 many TGTGCCAGCAGCTTGTTGTCTGTGGAGATGAGCTCCTACGAGCAGTACTTC CASSLLSVEMSSYEQYF
TRBJ1-4 TRBD1 TRBV5-1 many TGCGCCAGCAGCCAGGACAGGGTTGGCGGTGAAAAACTGTTTTTT CASSQDRVGGEKLFF
TRBJ1-1 NA TRBV7-9 many TGTGCCAGCAGCTTAATGGAGTGGAGTGGCACTGAAGCTTTCTTT CASSLMEWSGTEAFF
TRBJ1-4 TRBD1 TRBV5-1 many TGCGCCAGCAGCAATAACCCCGGGACAGGGAATGAAAAACTGTTTTTT CASSNNPGTGNEKLFF
TRBJ2-7 NA TRBV7-6 many TGTGCCAGCAGCTTAGCGCCAACATCTTCCTACGAGCAGTACTTC CASSLAPTSSYEQYF
TRBJ2-4 NA TRBV6-1 many TGTGCCAGCAGTGAAACTAGAGTCAAAAACATTCAGTACTTC CASSETRVKNIQYF
TRBJ2-7 NA TRBV4-1 many TGCGCCAGCAGCCAAGGGACAGTCTACTACGAGCAGTACTTC CASSQGTVYYEQYF
TRBJ1-6 NA TRBV12-3/TRBV12-4 many TGTGCCAGCAGTTTTGGTGGCGGGAATTCACCCCTCCACTTT CASSFGGGNSPLHF
TRBJ1-3 NA TRBV20-1 many TGCAGTGCTTTGGGTGGGGCTGGAAACACCATATATTTT CSALGGAGNTIYF
TRBJ2-5 TRBD2 TRBV7-9 many TGTGCCAGCAGCTTAGCGGGCCTAGCGGGGAAAGAGACCCAGTACTTC CASSLAGLAGKETQYF
TRBJ2-1 NA TRBV4-2 many TGTGCCAGCAGCCTGGGACTCGCTTACAATGAGCAGTTCTTC CASSLGLAYNEQFF
TRBJ1-1 NA TRBV10-2 NA TGCGCCAGCAGTGAGTCAGGGCGGAACACTGAAGCTTTCTTT CASSESGRNTEAFF
TRBJ2-2 NA TRBV6-5 many TGTGCCAGCAGTTACTCGGGGTACACCGGGGAGCTGTTTTTT CASSYSGYTGELFF
TRBJ2-7 TRBD2 TRBV11-2 many TGTGCCAGCAGCTGGGGGGGGGATACCTACGAGCAGTACTTC CASSWGGDTYEQYF
TRBJ1-5 TRBD1 TRBV7-8 many TGTGCCAGCAGCCTAGGGACAGCAGATCAGCCCCAGCATTTT CASSLGTADQPQHF
TRBJ2-3 TRBD2 TRBV5-1 many TGCGCCAGCAGCTCTGGACTAGCGGGGGCCCCCACAGATACGCAGTATTTT CASSSGLAGAPTDTQYF
TRBJ2-5 TRBD2 TRBV5-1 many TGCGCCAGCAGCTTGAGAGCGGGGCCGGAGACCCAGTACTTC CASSLRAGPETQYF
TRBJ2-2 NA TRBV7-7 many TGTGCCAGCAGCTTATCGTCTAGTACGGCCGGGGAGCTGTTTTTT CASSLSSSTAGELFF
TRBJ2-1 TRBD1 TRBV27 many TGTGCCAGCAGTCTGGGACAGGGTTTCAATGAGCAGTTCTTC CASSLGQGFNEQFF
TRBJ1-5 TRBD1 TRBV20-1 NA TGCAGTGCTTTACAGGGGAATAGCAATAAGCCCCAGAATTTT CSALQGNSNKPQNF
TRBJ2-2 TRBD1 TRBV28 many TGTGCCAGCAGTTTCTCGCCTTTGTACTCTCTGCCCCGACAGGGGAAGATCACCGGGGAGCTGTTTTTT CASSFSPLYSLPRQGKITGELFF
TRBJ1-6 NA TRBV20-1 many TGCAGTGCTAGACCACCCCTCCACTTT CSARPPLHF
TRBJ2-2 NA TRBV5-5 many TGTGCCAGCAGCAGGGGGCGGGGTTCAAACACCGGGGAGCTGTTTTTT CASSRGRGSNTGELFF
TRBJ2-3 NA TRBV7-2 many TGTGCCAGCAGCTTAGGGCACAGAGATACGCAGTATTTT CASSLGHRDTQYF
TRBJ2-5 TRBD2 TRBV10-3 many TGTGCCACTGCTGACGGGGGGTTCTCGGAGACCCAGTACTTC CATADGGFSETQYF
TRBJ1-1 NA TRBV6-5 many TGTGCCAGCAGTTACAGCGGCGGAGGGGAAGCTTTCTTT CASSYSGGGEAFF
TRBJ2-7 NA TRBV10-3 many TGTGCCATCAGGGCAGGGCCTTCTTACGAGCAGTACTTC CAIRAGPSYEQYF
TRBJ2-6 NA TRBV9 many TGTGCCAGCAGCCCTCGAGGCTCTGGGGCCAACGTCCTGACTTTC CASSPRGSGANVLTF
TRBJ2-5 TRBD2 TRBV6-5 many TGTGCCACCCTCCGGAGGAGCGGGAGTTCCCAGTACTTC CATLRRSGSSQYF
TRBJ2-2 NA TRBV20-1 few TGCAGTGCGAAGGGGTGGGCCGGGGAGCTGTTTTTT CSAKGWAGELFF
TRBJ2-1 NA TRBV27 many TGTGCCAGCAGCCCCGGGATTCTCAATGAGCAGTTCTTC CASSPGILNEQFF
TRBJ2-1 TRBD2 TRBV27 many TGTGCCAGCAGTTCCACCGGGACTAGCGGGAGGGTCAATGAGCAGTTCTTC CASSSTGTSGRVNEQFF
TRBJ1-4 NA TRBV6-5 many TGTGCCAGCAGTCCCCAACCCGGGGCCGAAAAACTGTTTTTT CASSPQPGAEKLFF
TRBJ2-1 TRBD2 TRBV18 few TGTGCCAGCTCACCAGCGGGGGAAAATGAGCAGTTCTTC CASSPAGENEQFF
TRBJ2-7 NA TRBV10-3 many TGTGCCACTCGGGACATTCGACTCTCCTACGAGCAGTACTTC CATRDIRLSYEQYF
TRBJ2-5 NA TRBV27 many TGTGCCAGCAGCCCGCAAGGAGAGACCCAGTACTTC CASSPQGETQYF
TRBJ1-5 NA TRBV6-5 few TGTGCCAGCAGTTACTCGAGGGCAGGGGATCAGCCCCAGCATTTT CASSYSRAGDQPQHF
TRBJ2-7 TRBD2 TRBV10-2 many TGCGCCAGCAGTGAAATAGCGGGACCCACCTACGAGCAGTACTTC CASSEIAGPTYEQYF
TRBJ2-3 TRBD2 TRBV5-1 many TGCGCCAGCAGCCCGGCTATCAGCGGGAGGGCCAGCACAGATACGCAGTATTTT CASSPAISGRASTDTQYF
TRBJ1-1 NA TRBV12-3/TRBV12-4 many TGTGCCAGCAGTTTTTCAGGGTTCGAAGCTTTCTTT CASSFSGFEAFF
TRBJ1-2 NA TRBV12-5 many TGTGCTAGTGGTTTCTGGGGGGCGCACGGCTACACCTTC CASGFWGAHGYTF
TRBJ2-7 NA TRBV20-1 many TGCAGTGCTTACCGCCCCATGTACGCATACAGCTCCTACGAGCAGTACTTC CSAYRPMYAYSSYEQYF
TRBJ2-1 TRBD2 TRBV5-5 many TGTGCCAGCAGCTTGGAGCCTAGCGGGAGTTATGAGCAGTTCTTC CASSLEPSGSYEQFF
TRBJ2-3 NA TRBV7-9 NA TGTGCCAGCAGCTGGAGCGGTAGCACAGATACGCAGTATTTT CASSWSGSTDTQYF
TRBJ2-7 TRBD2 TRBV20-1 many TGCAGTGCTAGGGGTCTAGCGGGAGTCCACGAGCAGTACTTC CSARGLAGVHEQYF
TRBJ2-7 NA TRBV20-1 many TGCAGTGCTAGCACAGGTTCCTACGAGCAGTACTTC CSASTGSYEQYF
TRBJ2-4 NA TRBV5-5 many TGTGCCAGCAGCTTGGACGGATTTCTGGACATTCAGTACTTC CASSLDGFLDIQYF
TRBJ1-5 NA TRBV20-1 many TGCAGTGCTACCGACCCCAGGGGCAATCAGCCCCAGCATTTT CSATDPRGNQPQHF
TRBJ2-3 TRBD1 TRBV7-8 many TGTGCCAGCAGCCAACAGGGGAGTGCAGATACGCAGTATTTT CASSQQGSADTQYF
TRBJ1-5 NA TRBV9 few TGTGCCAGCGGCAGGGATCAGCCCCAGCATTTT CASGRDQPQHF
TRBJ2-2 TRBD1 TRBV6-5 many TGTGCCAGCAGTTACCACAGGGGGTTGGCCGGGGAGCTGTTTTTT CASSYHRGLAGELFF
TRBJ2-2 TRBD2 TRBV20-1 many TGCAGTGCTCTTAGCGGGAGGGCCGCCGGGGAGCTGTTTTTT CSALSGRAAGELFF
TRBJ2-7 NA TRBV6-2/TRBV6-3 many TGTGCCAGCAGTTACTACGGCCCCAGAGGCGAGCAGTACTTC CASSYYGPRGEQYF
TRBJ2-2 NA TRBV5-1 many TGCGCCAGCAGCTTGCCCTCGGCCGACGGGGAGCTGTTTTTT CASSLPSADGELFF